A single sample is the source of the 15 T cell receptor beta chains below, sequenced in a study of CD8 T cells in Susac syndrome. Reverse transcription of roughly 0.5 to 1 ug RNA used random hexamers. TCRdb redid the calling of the immunoSEQ multiplex PCR reads with MiXCR, one entry per CDR3 protein. The sample holds 150,000 to 200,000 distinct CDR3 sequences, around 94% seen once. The sequenced sample was CD4+ T cells from PBMCs. The receptors originated from a human donor with Susac syndrome.

The V and J genes are TRBV20-1 and TRBJ2-5; the D is unclear. V lost 2 bases and J lost 7, with 11 bases in between. Germline V gene lookup returns CDR1 DFQATT and CDR2 SNEGSKA (reference sequence). The CDR3 length is 12 residues. This CDR3 reads CSARKPGGTQYF. In DNA form, the CDR3 reads TGCAGTGCTAGAAAACCGGGTGGGACCCAGTACTTC.

The chain combines TRBV20-1 with TRBJ2-3; D is possibly TRBD1 (6 bases). This CDR3 is 16 amino acids long. Germline V gives CDR1 DFQATT, CDR2 SNEGSKA (reference sequence). Trimming took 4 bases from V and 1 from J, leaving 18 bases between them. The CDR3 is CSAKSARDTGTDTQYF. The CDR3 region has the DNA TGCAGTGCTAAATCTGCCCGGGACACAGGCACAGATACGCAGTATTTT.

The chain carries TRBV5-1 and TRBJ1-1, with D maybe TRBD1 (5 bases). There are 16 residues in the CDR3. The germline V and J ends were trimmed by 1 base and 3 bases, with 16 bases remaining between them. Germline CDR1 SGHRS, CDR2 YFSETQ. CDR3 DNA sequence: TGCGCCAGCAGCTTGATGGGACCCCAGCGTCACACTGAAGCTTTCTTT. This gives the protein CASSLMGPQRHTEAFF.

The genes are TRBV11-2 and TRBJ2-7; 8 nucleotides line up with TRBD2. CDR3 length: 20 residues. V was pared by 3 bases and J by 4 bases, with 23 bases of the junction left unmatched. CDR1 SGHAT and CDR2 FQNNGV come from the germline V gene. The CDR3, as DNA: TGTGCCAGCAGCTTGATGTCCAGTGCGAGCGGGAGAGAGTTGTTATACGAGCAGTACTTC. Translation gives CASSLMSSASGRELLYEQYF.

This rearrangement joins TRBV7-9 to TRBJ2-5, with 8 bases fitting TRBD2. The CDR3 sequence is 14 residues long. Germline values: CDR1 SEHNR, CDR2 FQNEAQ (reference sequence). Trimming at V came to 8 bases and at J to 3 bases, leaving 8 bases not matched to a gene. The CDR3 DNA sequence: TGTGCCAGCGACTTCGCCGGGGGGGAAGAGACCCAGTACTTC. Protein sequence: CASDFAGGEETQYF.

The V call is TRBV3-1, the J call TRBJ2-7; no firm D call. Germline V CDR1 and CDR2: LGHDT, YNNKEL (reference sequence). Trimming left V 0 bases short and J 7 bases short, with 13 bases between. The CDR3 is made up of 14 amino acids. CDR3 coding DNA: TGTGCCAGCAGCCAAGAAGGGAAACAGACGGAGCAGTACTTC. Translation: CASSQEGKQTEQYF.

This clonotype was seen a single time. CDR3 amino acids: CASQTGGTQYF. CDR3 sequence (DNA): TGTGCCAGTCAAACGGGAGGGACCCAGTACTTC. This rearrangement joins TRBV19 to TRBJ2-5; 7 bases are a match to TRBD2. The J segment lost 7 bases and the V segment lost 8 bases, leaving 4 bases of the junction unmatched. There are 11 residues in the CDR3. The germline gives CDR1 LNHDA, CDR2 SQIVND (reference sequence).

The chain links TRBV7-9 to TRBJ1-4; 7 bases line up with TRBD1. With 0 bases clipped from V and 8 bases from J, the junction kept 3 bases outside the gene matches. Germline V gene data show CDR1 as SEHNR and CDR2 as FQNEAQ (reference sequence). This CDR3 contains 14 residues. Here the CDR3 reads CASSLAGQVEKLFF. The DNA of the CDR3 is TGTGCCAGCAGCTTAGCTGGACAGGTGGAAAAACTGTTTTTT. The variable domain in full, with the rest retrieved from reference TRBV7-9 and TRBJ1-4, is DTGVSQNPRHKITKRGQNVTFRCDPISEHNRLYWYRQTLGQGPEFLTYFQNEAQLEKSRLLSDRFSAERPKGSFSTLEIQRTEQGDSAMYLCASSLAGQVEKLFFGSGTQLSVL.

The gene calls are TRBV5-1 and TRBJ2-1; the match to TRBD2 covers 11 bases. CDR1 is SGHRS, CDR2 YFSETQ, per germline. This CDR3 spans 12 amino acids. The junction had 6 bases not matched to a gene; V was cut back by 3 bases and J by 16 bases. The DNA for the CDR3 is TGCGCCAGCAGCTCGACTAGCGGGATTACTTTCTTC. This gives the protein CASSSTSGITFF.

This chain connects TRBV7-2 to TRBJ2-5; 9 bases align to TRBD2. Germline V gene data show CDR1 as SGHTA and CDR2 as FQGNSA. V dropped 7 bases and J dropped 4; count of bases not matched to a gene: 4. The CDR3 is made up of 13 amino acids. This chain's CDR3 is CASTEGLAETQYF. The CDR3, as DNA: TGTGCCAGCACGGAGGGACTAGCAGAGACCCAGTACTTC.

In this sample, this clonotype turned up a few times. The chain couples TRBV12-3 or TRBV12-4 to TRBJ2-6; D gene ambiguous. Trimming shortened V by 3 bases and J by 0 bases, and 6 bases separated the two germline ends. The CDR3 is 15 amino acids. This CDR3 reads CASSFSVSGANVLTF. The CDR3 region has the DNA TGTGCCAGCAGTTTTTCGGTCTCTGGGGCCAACGTCCTGACTTTC.

The chain carries TRBV29-1 and TRBJ2-7; D remains ambiguous. Trimming left V 4 bases short and J 0 bases short, with 4 bases between. Germline V CDR1 and CDR2: SQVTM, ANQGSEA. CDR3 length: 11 amino acids. Here the CDR3 DNA reads TGCAGCGTTGGACACTCCTACGAGCAGTACTTC. Its translation: CSVGHSYEQYF.

This sequence joins TRBV2 and TRBJ1-2, with 8 positions matching TRBD1. The trim removed 6 bases at V and 8 bases at J, leaving 11 bases unmatched. Germline assignment: CDR1 SNHLY and CDR2 FYNNEI. The CDR3 totals 14 residues. The CDR3 DNA reads TGTGCCAGCAGCCGCCCCCAGGGGGCTCACGGCTACACCTTC. This gives the protein CASSRPQGAHGYTF.

The rearrangement uses TRBV30 and TRBJ2-7, with D uncertain. The CDR3 extends over 15 amino acids. CDR1 is GTSNPN, CDR2 SVGIG, per germline (reference sequence). The V end lost 3 bases, the J end lost 0 bases, and 15 bases lay between the germline ends. DNA of the CDR3: TGTGCCTGGAGGACTTGGAAGAGTAGCTCCTACGAGCAGTACTTC. Translated, it gives CAWRTWKSSSYEQYF.

A single count supports this clonotype. The CDR3 loop is CSASGRRNEQFF. The CDR3 region has the DNA TGCAGTGCTAGCGGGAGGCGGAATGAGCAGTTCTTC. The chain uses TRBV20-1 and TRBJ2-1; 7 nucleotides line up with TRBD2. This CDR3 has 12 amino acids. V shed 3 bases and J 7 bases; nucleotides not matched to a gene: 3. CDR1 and CDR2 from the germline V gene are DFQATT and SNEGSKA (reference sequence).